Reported below is one T cell receptor beta chain. The data are from a study of blood T cell repertoires in COVID-19. The CDR3 runs to 17 residues. V was pared by 2 bases and J by 5 bases, with 9 bases of the junction left unmatched. This table comes from immunoSEQ multiplex PCR, and its TCRdb copy is limited to in-frame clones, with some not included. In the table there are 200,000 to 300,000 clones, approximately 83% of which are singletons. Individuals aged 18 to 89 years were recruited from around 22 US areas. The V gene is TRBV23-1, the J gene TRBJ2-1; the match to TRBD2 covers 10 bases. TRBV23-1 is an ORF, and what it does is uncertain. What was sequenced was PBMCs or T cells enriched from blood (not recorded which). This receptor was taken from a woman aged 40 to 50 with acute COVID-19. The CDR3 DNA reads TGCGCCAGCAGTCAACGAACAACTAGCGGGAACCACAATGAGCAGTTCTTC. Its translation: CASSQRTTSGNHNEQFF.